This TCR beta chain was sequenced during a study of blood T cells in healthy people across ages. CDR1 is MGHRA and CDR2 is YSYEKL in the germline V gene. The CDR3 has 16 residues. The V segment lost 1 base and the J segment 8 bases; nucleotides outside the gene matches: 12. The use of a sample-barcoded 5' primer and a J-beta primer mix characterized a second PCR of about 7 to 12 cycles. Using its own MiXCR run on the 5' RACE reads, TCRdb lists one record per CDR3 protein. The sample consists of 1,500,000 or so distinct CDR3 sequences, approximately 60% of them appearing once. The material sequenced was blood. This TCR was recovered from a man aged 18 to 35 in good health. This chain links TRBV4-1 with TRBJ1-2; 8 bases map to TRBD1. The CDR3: CASSQGSGGANLGYTF. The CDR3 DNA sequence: TGCGCCAGCAGCCAAGGATCAGGGGGCGCGAATTTAGGCTACACCTTC.